This T cell receptor (beta chain) is from a study of sequential checkpoint blockade in melanoma. Study as a whole: Patients were randomized 1:1 to nivolumab-then-ipilimumab or ipilimumab-then-nivolumab first-line.

Clones were read by immunoSEQ multiplex PCR, and TCRdb kept only the in-frame ones, dropping some. The sample comprises about 5,300 clones, around three fifths of which are singletons, and just under 45% rests with the top ten. The J segment lost 5 bases and the V segment lost 4 bases, leaving 3 bases of the junction unmatched. CDR1 is MDHEN and CDR2 is SYDVKM in the germline V gene. The CDR3 loop spans 13 amino acids. Sample treatment: randomized to nivolumab then ipilimumab (arm A) or the reverse (arm B). This receptor was identified in a human donor with melanoma. The chain combines TRBV28 with TRBJ1-1; 8 bases agree with TRBD1. The specimen was CD8+ T cells sorted from blood (inferred from file names), collected from a patient given nivolumab and ipilimumab in sequence. This CDR3 reads CASSYYRGTEAFF. The DNA for the CDR3 is TGTGCCAGCAGTTACTACAGGGGGACTGAAGCTTTCTTT.